This T cell receptor (beta chain) was captured in a study of beta chain features in type 1 diabetes. Study-wide context: What patients shared with healthy donors was a similar profile of age, gender and cell yields.

The study reverse transcribed the entire isolated RNA, so it sequenced expressed TCRB transcripts. Mean read depth for naive, central memory and regulatory T cell samples was about 3.4 million reads. Method: immunoSEQ multiplex PCR; TCRdb's copy keeps in-frame clones and lacks some. Counted here are 130,000 to 150,000 clones, about a tenth occurring once; the ten biggest clones make up around 0.63%. A few counts support this clone. This CDR3 spans 14 amino acids. Germline lookup yields CDR1 MGHDK and CDR2 SYGVNS. V lost 7 bases and J 0 bases, leaving 10 bases between the germline ends. The V gene is TRBV25-1, the J gene TRBJ1-3; no clear D. This clonotype was obtained from a man younger than 35 in good health. The sequenced sample was central memory CD4+ T cells from blood. The CDR3 DNA reads as TGTGCCAGCATGGAGGTGCCCTCTGGAAACACCATATATTTT. Translated: CASMEVPSGNTIYF.